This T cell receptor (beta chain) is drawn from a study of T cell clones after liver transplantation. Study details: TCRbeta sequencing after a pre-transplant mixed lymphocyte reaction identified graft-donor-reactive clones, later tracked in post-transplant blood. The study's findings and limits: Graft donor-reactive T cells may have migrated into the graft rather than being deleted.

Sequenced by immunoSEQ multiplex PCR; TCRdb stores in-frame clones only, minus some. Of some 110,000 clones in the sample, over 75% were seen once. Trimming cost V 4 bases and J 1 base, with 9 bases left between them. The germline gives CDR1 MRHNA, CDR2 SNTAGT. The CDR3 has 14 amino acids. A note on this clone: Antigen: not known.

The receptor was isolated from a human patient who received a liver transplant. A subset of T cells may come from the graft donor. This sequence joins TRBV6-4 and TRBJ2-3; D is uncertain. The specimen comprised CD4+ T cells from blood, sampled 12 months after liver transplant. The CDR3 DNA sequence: TGTGCCAGCAGTGCATCACCCCGCACAGATACGCAGTATTTT. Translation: CASSASPRTDTQYF.